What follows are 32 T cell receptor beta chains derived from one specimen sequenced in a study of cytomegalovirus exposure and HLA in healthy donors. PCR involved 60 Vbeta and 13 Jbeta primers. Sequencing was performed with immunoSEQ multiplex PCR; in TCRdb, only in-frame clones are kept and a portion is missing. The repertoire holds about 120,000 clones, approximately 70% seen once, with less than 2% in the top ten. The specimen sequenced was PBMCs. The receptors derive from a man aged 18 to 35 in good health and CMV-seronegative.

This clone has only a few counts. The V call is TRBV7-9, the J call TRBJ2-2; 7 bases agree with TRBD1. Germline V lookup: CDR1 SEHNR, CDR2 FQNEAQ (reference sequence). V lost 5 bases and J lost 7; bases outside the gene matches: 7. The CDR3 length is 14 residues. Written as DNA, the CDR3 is TGTGCCAGCAGCGATGACAGGGTTGTCGGGGAGCTGTTTTTT. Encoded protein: CASSDDRVVGELFF.

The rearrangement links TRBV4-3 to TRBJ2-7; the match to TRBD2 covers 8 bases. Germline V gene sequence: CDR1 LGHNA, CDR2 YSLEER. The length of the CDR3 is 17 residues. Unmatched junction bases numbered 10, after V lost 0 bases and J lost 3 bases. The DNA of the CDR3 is TGCGCCAGCAGCCAAGATTTCGCGGGAGGCTCTCTCTACGAGCAGTACTTC. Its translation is CASSQDFAGGSLYEQYF.

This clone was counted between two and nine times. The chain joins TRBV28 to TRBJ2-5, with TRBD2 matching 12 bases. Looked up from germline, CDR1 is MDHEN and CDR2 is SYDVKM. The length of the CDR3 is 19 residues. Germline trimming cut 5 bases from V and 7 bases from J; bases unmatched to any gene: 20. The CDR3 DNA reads TGTGCCAGCAGTCCCCCTGAACTAGCGGGAGGCTCCATGGGGGGGACCCAGTACTTC. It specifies CASSPPELAGGSMGGTQYF.

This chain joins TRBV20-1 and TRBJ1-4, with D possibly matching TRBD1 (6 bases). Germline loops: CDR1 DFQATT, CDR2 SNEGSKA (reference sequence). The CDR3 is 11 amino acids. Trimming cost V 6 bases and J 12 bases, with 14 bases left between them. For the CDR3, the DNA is TGCAGTGCCCCGCAACCAGGGGAACTGTTTTTT. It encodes CSAPQPGELFF.

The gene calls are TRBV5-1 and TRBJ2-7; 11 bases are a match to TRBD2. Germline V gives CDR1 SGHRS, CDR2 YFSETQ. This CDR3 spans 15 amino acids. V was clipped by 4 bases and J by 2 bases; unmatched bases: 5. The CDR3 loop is CASSTGLAVPYEQYF. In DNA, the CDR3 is TGCGCCAGCAGCACGGGACTAGCGGTTCCCTACGAGCAGTACTTC.

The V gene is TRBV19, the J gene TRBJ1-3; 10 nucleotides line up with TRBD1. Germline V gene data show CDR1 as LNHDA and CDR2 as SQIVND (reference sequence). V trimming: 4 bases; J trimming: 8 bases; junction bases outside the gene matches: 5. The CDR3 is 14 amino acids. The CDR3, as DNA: TGTGCCAGTAGTAGGGACAGGGGTTTTTACACCATATATTTT. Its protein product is CASSRDRGFYTIYF.

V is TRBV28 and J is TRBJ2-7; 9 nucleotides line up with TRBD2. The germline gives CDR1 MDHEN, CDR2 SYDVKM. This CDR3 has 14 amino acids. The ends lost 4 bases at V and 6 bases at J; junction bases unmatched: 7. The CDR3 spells CASSWEREVSEQYF. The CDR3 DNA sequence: TGTGCCAGCAGTTGGGAGCGGGAGGTAAGCGAGCAGTACTTC.

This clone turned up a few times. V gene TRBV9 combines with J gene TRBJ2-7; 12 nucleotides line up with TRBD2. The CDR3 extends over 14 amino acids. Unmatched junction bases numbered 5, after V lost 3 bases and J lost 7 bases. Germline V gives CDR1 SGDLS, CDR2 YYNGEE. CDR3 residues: CASSASGRAGEQYF. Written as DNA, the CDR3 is TGTGCCAGCAGCGCTAGCGGGAGGGCCGGGGAGCAGTACTTC.

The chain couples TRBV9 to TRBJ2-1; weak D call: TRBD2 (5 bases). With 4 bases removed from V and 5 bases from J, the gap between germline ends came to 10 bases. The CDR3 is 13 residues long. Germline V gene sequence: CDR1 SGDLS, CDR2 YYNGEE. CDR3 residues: CASSPKGDNEQFF. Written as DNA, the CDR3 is TGTGCCAGCAGCCCCAAGGGAGACAATGAGCAGTTCTTC.

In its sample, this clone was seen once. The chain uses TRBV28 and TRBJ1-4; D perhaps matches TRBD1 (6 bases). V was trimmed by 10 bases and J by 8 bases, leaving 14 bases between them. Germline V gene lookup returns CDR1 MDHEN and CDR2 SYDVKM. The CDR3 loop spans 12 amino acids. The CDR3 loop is CATHRDSEKLFF. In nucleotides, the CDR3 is TGTGCCACCCACAGGGATTCCGAAAAACTGTTTTTT.

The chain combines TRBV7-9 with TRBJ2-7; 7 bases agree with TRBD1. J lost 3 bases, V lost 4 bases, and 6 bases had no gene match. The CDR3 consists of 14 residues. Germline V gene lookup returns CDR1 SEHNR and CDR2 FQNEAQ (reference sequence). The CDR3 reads CASSSGTVHYEQYF. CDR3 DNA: TGTGCCAGCAGCTCGGGGACAGTCCACTACGAGCAGTACTTC. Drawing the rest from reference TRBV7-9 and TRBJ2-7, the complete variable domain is DTGVSQNPRHKITKRGQNVTFRCDPISEHNRLYWYRQTLGQGPEFLTYFQNEAQLEKSRLLSDRFSAERPKGSFSTLEIQRTEQGDSAMYLCASSSGTVHYEQYFGPGTRLTVT.

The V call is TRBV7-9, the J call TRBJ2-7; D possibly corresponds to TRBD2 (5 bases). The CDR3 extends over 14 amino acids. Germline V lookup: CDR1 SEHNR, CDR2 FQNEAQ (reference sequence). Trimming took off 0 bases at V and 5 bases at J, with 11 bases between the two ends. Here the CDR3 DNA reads TGTGCCAGCAGCTTAGCAGGAGGTGGAGACGAGCAGTACTTC. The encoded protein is CASSLAGGGDEQYF.

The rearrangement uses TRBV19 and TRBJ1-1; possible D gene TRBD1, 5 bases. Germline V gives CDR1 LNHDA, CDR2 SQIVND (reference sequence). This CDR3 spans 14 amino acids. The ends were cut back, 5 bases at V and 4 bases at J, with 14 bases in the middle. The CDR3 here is CASSVSSRGTEAFF. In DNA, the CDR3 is TGTGCCAGTAGTGTGAGTAGTAGGGGCACTGAAGCTTTCTTT. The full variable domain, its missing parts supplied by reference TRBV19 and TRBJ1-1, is DGGITQSPKYLFRKEGQNVTLSCEQNLNHDAMYWYRQDPGQGLRLIYYSQIVNDFQKGDIAEGYSVSREKKESFPLTVTSAQKNPTAFYLCASSVSSRGTEAFFGQGTRLTVV.

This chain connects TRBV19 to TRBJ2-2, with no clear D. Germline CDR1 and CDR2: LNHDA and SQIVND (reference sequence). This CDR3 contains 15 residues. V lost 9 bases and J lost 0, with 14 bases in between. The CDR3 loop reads CASLPTAPNTGELFF. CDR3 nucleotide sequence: TGTGCCAGCCTACCTACAGCACCGAACACCGGGGAGCTGTTTTTT.

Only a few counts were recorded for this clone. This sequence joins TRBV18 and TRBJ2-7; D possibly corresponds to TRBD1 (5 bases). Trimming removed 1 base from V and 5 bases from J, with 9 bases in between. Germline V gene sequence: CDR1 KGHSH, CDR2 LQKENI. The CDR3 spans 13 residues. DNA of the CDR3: TGTGCCAGCTCACCACAGCAGGGCCACGAGCAGTACTTC. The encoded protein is CASSPQQGHEQYF.

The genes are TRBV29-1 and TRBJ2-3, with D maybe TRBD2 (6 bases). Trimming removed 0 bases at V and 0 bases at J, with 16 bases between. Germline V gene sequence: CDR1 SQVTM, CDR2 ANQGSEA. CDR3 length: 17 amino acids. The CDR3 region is CSVEEGWASVSTDTQYF. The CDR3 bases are TGCAGCGTTGAAGAGGGGTGGGCTAGCGTTAGCACAGATACGCAGTATTTT.

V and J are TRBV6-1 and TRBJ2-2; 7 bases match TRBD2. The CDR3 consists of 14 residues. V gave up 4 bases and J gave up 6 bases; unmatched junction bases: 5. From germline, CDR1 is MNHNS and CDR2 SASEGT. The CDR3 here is CASSALGRAGELFF. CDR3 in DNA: TGTGCCAGCAGTGCTTTGGGGAGGGCCGGGGAGCTGTTTTTT.

CDR3 DNA: TGTGCCAGCAGCCAGGGGACGGGCTCCTACAATGAGCAGTTCTTC. It is translated as CASSQGTGSYNEQFF. V gene TRBV13 combines with J gene TRBJ2-1, with D perhaps matching TRBD1 (6 bases). CDR3 length: 15 residues. Trimming pared 5 bases from V and 0 bases from J, leaving 11 bases between. Germline values: CDR1 PRHDT, CDR2 FYEKMQ (reference sequence).

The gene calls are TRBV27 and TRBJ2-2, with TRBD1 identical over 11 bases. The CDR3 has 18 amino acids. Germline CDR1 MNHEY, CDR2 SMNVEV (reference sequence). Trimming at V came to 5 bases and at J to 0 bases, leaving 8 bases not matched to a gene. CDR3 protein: CASSTGDRGYANTGELFF. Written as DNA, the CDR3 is TGTGCCAGCAGTACAGGGGACAGGGGGTACGCGAACACCGGGGAGCTGTTTTTT.

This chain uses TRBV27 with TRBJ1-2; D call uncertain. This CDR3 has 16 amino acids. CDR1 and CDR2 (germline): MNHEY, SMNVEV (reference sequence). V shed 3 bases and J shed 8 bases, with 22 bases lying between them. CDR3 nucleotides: TGTGCCAGCAGTTTTAAGGACGGACTCAGAACGGGGGGCTACACCTTC. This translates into CASSFKDGLRTGGYTF.

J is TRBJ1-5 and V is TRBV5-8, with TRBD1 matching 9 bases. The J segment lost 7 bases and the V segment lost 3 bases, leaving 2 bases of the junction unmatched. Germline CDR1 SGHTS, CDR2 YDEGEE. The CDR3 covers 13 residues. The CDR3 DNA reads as TGTGCCAGCAGCTCGACAGGGGGGCAGCCCCAGCATTTT. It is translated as CASSSTGGQPQHF.

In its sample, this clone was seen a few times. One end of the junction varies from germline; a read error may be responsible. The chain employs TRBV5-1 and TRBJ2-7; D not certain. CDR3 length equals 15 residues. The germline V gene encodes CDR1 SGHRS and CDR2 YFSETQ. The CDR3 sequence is CASSSGVRSSHEQYF. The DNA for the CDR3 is TGCGCCAGCAGCTCTGGAGTCAGATCCTCCCACGAGCAGTACTTC.

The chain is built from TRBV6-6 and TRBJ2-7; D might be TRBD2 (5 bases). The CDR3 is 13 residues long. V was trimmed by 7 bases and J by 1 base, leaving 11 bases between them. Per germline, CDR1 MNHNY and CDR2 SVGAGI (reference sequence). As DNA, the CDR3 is TGTGCCAGCACCCCGTCGGGGTCCTACGAGCAGTACTTC. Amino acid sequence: CASTPSGSYEQYF.

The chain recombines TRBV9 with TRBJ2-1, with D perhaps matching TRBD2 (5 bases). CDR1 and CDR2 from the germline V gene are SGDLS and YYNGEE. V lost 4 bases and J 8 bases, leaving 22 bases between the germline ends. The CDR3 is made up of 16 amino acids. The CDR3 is CASSSRSRPGRDEQFF. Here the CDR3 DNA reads TGTGCCAGCAGCTCTCGCTCCCGGCCGGGAAGGGATGAGCAGTTCTTC.

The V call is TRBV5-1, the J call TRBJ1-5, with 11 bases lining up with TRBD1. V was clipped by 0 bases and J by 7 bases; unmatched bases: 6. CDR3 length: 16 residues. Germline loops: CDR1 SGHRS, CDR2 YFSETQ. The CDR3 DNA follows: TGCGCCAGCAGCTTGGGAGGGGGACAGGGGGAACAGCCCCAGCATTTT. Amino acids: CASSLGGGQGEQPQHF.

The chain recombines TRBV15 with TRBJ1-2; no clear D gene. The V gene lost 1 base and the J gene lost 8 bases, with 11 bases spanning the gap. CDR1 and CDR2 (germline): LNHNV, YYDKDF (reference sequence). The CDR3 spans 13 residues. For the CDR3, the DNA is TGTGCCACCAGCAGAGCCCCGACACTCGGCTACACCTTC. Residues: CATSRAPTLGYTF.

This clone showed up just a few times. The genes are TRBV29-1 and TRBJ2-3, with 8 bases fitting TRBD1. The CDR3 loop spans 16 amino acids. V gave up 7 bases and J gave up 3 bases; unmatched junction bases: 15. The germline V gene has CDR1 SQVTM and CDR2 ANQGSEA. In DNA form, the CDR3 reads TGCAGCGGGCAGGGGGCTATGACGGGTCGGACAGATACGCAGTATTTT. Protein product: CSGQGAMTGRTDTQYF.

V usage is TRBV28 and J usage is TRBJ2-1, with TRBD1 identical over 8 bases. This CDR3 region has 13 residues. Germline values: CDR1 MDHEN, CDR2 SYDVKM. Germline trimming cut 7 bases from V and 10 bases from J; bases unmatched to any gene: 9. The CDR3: CASTLTGVREQFF. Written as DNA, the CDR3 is TGTGCCAGCACCCTGACAGGGGTAAGGGAGCAGTTCTTC. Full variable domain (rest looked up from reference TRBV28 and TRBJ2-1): DVKVTQSSRYLVKRTGEKVFLECVQDMDHENMFWYRQDPGLGLRLIYFSYDVKMKEKGDIPEGYSVSREKKERFSLILESASTNQTSMYLCASTLTGVREQFFGPGTRLTVL.

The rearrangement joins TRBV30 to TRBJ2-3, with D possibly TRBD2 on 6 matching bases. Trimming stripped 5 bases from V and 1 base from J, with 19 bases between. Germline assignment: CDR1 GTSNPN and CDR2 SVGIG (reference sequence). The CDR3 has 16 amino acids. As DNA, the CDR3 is TGTGCCTGGTCAGGCCGCCGGGGAGGTCGCACAGATACGCAGTATTTT. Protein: CAWSGRRGGRTDTQYF.

CDR3 in DNA: TGTGCTAGTGGTTTGACAAGGGACAGCCAAGAGACCCAGTACTTC. Protein product: CASGLTRDSQETQYF. The rearrangement joins TRBV12-5 to TRBJ2-5; TRBD1 matches at 7 bases. Losses at the gene ends were 2 bases for V and 1 base for J; bases not matched to a gene: 4. This CDR3 has 15 amino acids. Germline values: CDR1 LGHNT, CDR2 FRNRAP.

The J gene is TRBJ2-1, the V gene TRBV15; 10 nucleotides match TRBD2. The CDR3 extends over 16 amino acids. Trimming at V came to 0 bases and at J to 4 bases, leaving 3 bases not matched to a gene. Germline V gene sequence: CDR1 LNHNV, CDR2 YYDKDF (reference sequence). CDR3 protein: CATSRDRLAGYNEQFF. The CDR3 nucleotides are TGTGCCACCAGCAGAGATCGACTAGCGGGTTACAATGAGCAGTTCTTC.

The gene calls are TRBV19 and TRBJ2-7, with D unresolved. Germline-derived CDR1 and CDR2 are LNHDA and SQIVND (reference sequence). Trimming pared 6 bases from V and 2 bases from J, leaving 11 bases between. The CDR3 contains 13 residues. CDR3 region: CASSSQYTYEQYF. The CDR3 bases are TGTGCCAGTAGCTCACAATACACCTACGAGCAGTACTTC.